The 17 T cell receptor beta chains presented below share a single source sample, sequenced in a study of response to subunit inactivated influenza vaccine. From the RT-PCR reads, TCRdb called clonotypes with MiXCR, one entry per CDR3 protein. The sample carries hundreds of thousands of distinct CDR3 sequences, about 18% recorded once. Sequenced material: PBMCs from blood, taken around 5 days after vaccination. These receptors originate from a man aged 45-60 years who received an inactivated influenza vaccine.

This clonotype was detected a few times. The chain links TRBV12-3 or TRBV12-4 to TRBJ1-1; TRBD1 might be the D (5 bases). This CDR3 is 11 amino acids long. Trimming cost V 10 bases and J 7 bases, with 13 bases left between them. The CDR3 region is CATARELEAFF. The CDR3 nucleotides read TGTGCCACCGCCAGGGAACTTGAAGCTTTCTTT.

The J gene is TRBJ2-6, the V gene TRBV5-5; the match to TRBD1 covers 8 bases. From germline, CDR1 is SGHKS and CDR2 YYEKEE (reference sequence). The CDR3 consists of 16 residues. V was pared by 7 bases and J by 2 bases, with 8 bases of the junction left unmatched. The CDR3 DNA sequence: TGTGCCAGCGACGGACAGGGATATGCTGGGGCCAACGTCCTGACTTTC. This codes for CASDGQGYAGANVLTF. Full variable domain (remainder filled in from reference TRBV5-5 and TRBJ2-6): DAGVTQSPTHLIKTRGQQVTLRCSPISGHKSVSWYQQVLGQGPQFIFQYYEKEERGRGNFPDRFSARQFPNYSSELNVNALLLGDSALYLCASDGQGYAGANVLTFGAGSRLTVL.

The rearrangement uses TRBV21-1 and TRBJ2-7; the listed D gene, TRBD1, was not tested against the DNA. TRBV21-1 is deemed a pseudogene. The CDR3 runs to 14 residues. CDR3 loop: CASSNRTGGYEQYF. The DNA of the CDR3 is TGTGCCAGCAGCAATCGGACAGGGGGTTACGAGCAGTACTTC.

The rearrangement uses TRBV7-2 and TRBJ2-7; D is unclear. With 2 bases removed from V and 2 bases from J, the gap between germline ends came to 13 bases. The length of the CDR3 is 15 residues. The germline CDR1 and CDR2 sequences are SGHTA and FQGNSA. The CDR3 coding sequence is TGTGCCAGCAGCTTATTGGACGGAACCGCCTACGAGCAGTACTTC. Translation: CASSLLDGTAYEQYF. Supplemented by reference TRBV7-2 and TRBJ2-7, the full variable domain reads GAGVSQSPSNKVTEKGKDVELRCDPISGHTALYWYRQSLGQGLEFLIYFQGNSAPDKSGLPSDRFSAERTGGSVSTLTIQRTQQEDSAVYLCASSLLDGTAYEQYFGPGTRLTVT.

This clonotype was detected many times. V usage is TRBV20-1 and J usage is TRBJ2-3, with 10 bases lining up with TRBD2. This CDR3 has 19 residues. CDR1 is DFQATT and CDR2 is SNEGSKA in the germline V gene (reference sequence). V gave up 0 bases and J gave up 0 bases; unmatched junction bases: 12. The CDR3 DNA follows: TGCAGTGCTAGAGATGTCTTACTAGCGGGAAACCCTAGCACAGATACGCAGTATTTT. This translates into CSARDVLLAGNPSTDTQYF.

The chain combines TRBV10-3 with TRBJ2-7, with D tentatively TRBD2 (6 bases). This CDR3 comprises 12 residues. Between the trimmed V and J ends, which lost 0 bases and 10 bases, there was a span of 10 bases. The germline CDR1 and CDR2 sequences are ENHRY and SYGVKD. Written as DNA, the CDR3 is TGTGCCATCAGTGAGTCTTACGGGAGACAGTACTTC. It codes for CAISESYGRQYF.

This clonotype was picked up a small number of times. The J gene is TRBJ1-1, the V gene TRBV7-9; a possible D gene is TRBD1 (6 bases). The CDR3 covers 13 residues. CDR1 and CDR2 from the germline V gene are SEHNR and FQNEAQ (reference sequence). The V end was cut by 4 bases, the J end by 6 bases, with 12 bases between. CDR3 protein: CASSSKEGAEAFF. The CDR3 region has the DNA TGTGCCAGCAGCTCCAAGGAGGGGGCTGAAGCTTTCTTT.

The CDR3 bases are TGTGCCAGCAGTTATACCCGGGAAAACGGGGAGCTGTTTTTT. Translating gives CASSYTRENGELFF. The chain is built from TRBV12-3 or TRBV12-4 and TRBJ2-2; D possibly corresponds to TRBD2 (5 bases). V lost 4 bases and J lost 7, with 13 bases in between. This CDR3 has 14 residues.

This clonotype came up a few times. The rearrangement joins TRBV12-3 or TRBV12-4 to TRBJ2-2, with a possible D match to TRBD1 (6 bases). This CDR3 is built from 14 residues. The germline V and J ends were trimmed by 6 bases and 7 bases, with 15 bases remaining between them. The CDR3 loop is CASRNTGSGGELFF. The CDR3 DNA reads TGTGCCAGCAGAAATACAGGGTCGGGCGGGGAGCTGTTTTTT.

The chain links TRBV7-9 to TRBJ2-7; tentative D call: TRBD2 (6 bases). The V end was cut by 5 bases, the J end by 4 bases, with 21 bases between. The germline V gene has CDR1 SEHNR and CDR2 FQNEAQ (reference sequence). The CDR3 loop spans 16 amino acids. CDR3 coding DNA: TGTGCCAGCAGCCTATTAACGGGAGCTGGGGTTTACGAGCAGTACTTC. It specifies CASSLLTGAGVYEQYF.

The chain has TRBV28 and TRBJ2-5; 8 bases fit TRBD2. V lost 3 bases to trimming and J lost 0 bases; unmatched junction nucleotides: 12. Germline loops: CDR1 MDHEN, CDR2 SYDVKM. This CDR3 comprises 18 residues. CDR3 residues: CASSFPQGSGTYQETQYF. Here the CDR3 DNA reads TGTGCCAGCAGTTTTCCCCAAGGTAGCGGGACCTACCAAGAGACCCAGTACTTC.

The rearrangement joins TRBV10-3 to TRBJ2-1; 7 nucleotides agree with TRBD1. Trimming at V came to 6 bases and at J to 6 bases, leaving 11 bases not matched to a gene. The CDR3 extends over 15 amino acids. Germline V gene data show CDR1 as ENHRY and CDR2 as SYGVKD. CDR3 amino acids: CAISNPGQSGNEQFF. CDR3 sequence (DNA): TGTGCCATCAGCAACCCGGGACAGTCCGGCAATGAGCAGTTCTTC.

This clonotype was seen many times. The chain joins TRBV6-5 to TRBJ2-1, with 8 bases that match TRBD1. The V gene's germline CDR1 is MNHEY and CDR2 SVGAGI. V shed 0 bases, J shed 4 bases, and the junction held 8 bases outside the gene matches. There are 17 residues in the CDR3. For the CDR3, the DNA is TGTGCCAGCAGTTACTCGGGACAGGCCTCGGTGTACAATGAGCAGTTCTTC. Its translation: CASSYSGQASVYNEQFF.

This clonotype was seen a few times. This chain uses TRBV21-1 with TRBJ2-2; the table gives TRBD2 as D, unverified against the DNA. TRBV21-1 counts as a pseudogene. The CDR3 totals 16 residues. For the CDR3, the DNA is TGTGCCAGCAGCAAAGATGCTAGCGGGAGAGCCGGGGAGCTGTTTTTT. Translating it yields CASSKDASGRAGELFF.

The table lists this clonotype with a few counts. The chain has TRBV7-9 and TRBJ2-2; a weak D match, TRBD2 (6 bases). Germline-derived CDR1 and CDR2 are SEHNR and FQNEAQ (reference sequence). V gave up 5 bases and J gave up 2 bases, with 15 bases separating them. The CDR3 has 16 amino acids. CDR3 sequence reads: CASSHGGDLNTGELFF. For the CDR3, the DNA is TGTGCCAGCAGCCACGGAGGGGACTTAAACACCGGGGAGCTGTTTTTT.

In nucleotides, the CDR3 is TGCGCCAGCAGCCTCGAGCCGGGACCCCAGCAGTTCTTC. Its translation is CASSLEPGPQQFF. This chain uses TRBV4-3 with TRBJ2-1, with D tentatively TRBD1 or TRBD2 (5 bases each). Trimming left V 4 bases short and J 11 bases short, with 15 bases between. CDR1 LGHNA and CDR2 YSLEER come from the germline V gene. The CDR3 totals 13 residues.

Comments on this clonotype: One junction end does not reproduce the germline sequence, and a read error may be involved. The chain carries TRBV20-1 and TRBJ2-7, with a tentative D call TRBD1 (6 bases). Per germline, CDR1 DFQATT and CDR2 SNEGSKA (reference sequence). CDR3 length: 17 residues. In DNA form, the CDR3 reads TGCAGTTCTAGAGATCCCAAAGGGACAAAAAGCTCCTACGAGCAGTACTTC. Translation: CSSRDPKGTKSSYEQYF.